The entry below gives a single TCR beta chain sequence along with its context. The Seattle site enrolled patients during active infection and followed them longitudinally. Using immunoSEQ multiplex PCR, the repertoire was profiled, and TCRdb retains in-frame clones only, with some absent. The table has about 220,000 clones, 75% to 85% seen once; the top ten hold 5.2%. The source of the sample is a study of blood T cell repertoires in COVID-19. Whole-study context: Samples representing acute and convalescent COVID-19 were sourced from the United States, Italy and Spain. Sources were T cells, B-cell-depleted T cells, or PBMCs; the material itself was cDNA or gDNA.

This CDR3 has 11 amino acids. Germline V lookup: CDR1 SGHAT, CDR2 FQNNGV. The V end was cut by 4 bases, the J end by 4 bases, with 4 bases between. The receptor comes from a woman in her sixties or seventies with COVID-19, enrolled during active disease. The sequenced sample consisted of peripheral blood. The rearrangement uses TRBV11-2 and TRBJ1-1; D remains unclear. The chain's CDR3 is CASSSLTEAFF. DNA of the CDR3: TGTGCCAGCAGCTCCCTCACTGAAGCTTTCTTT.